The 9 T cell receptor beta chains given below trace back to one sample, sequenced in a study of blood T cell repertoires in COVID-19. This table comes from immunoSEQ multiplex PCR, and its TCRdb copy is limited to in-frame clones, with some not included. The repertoire has roughly 35,000 clones, 70% to 80% of them found once; the top ten carry approximately 31%. Specimen: peripheral blood. The receptor set was obtained from an older man with acute or convalescent COVID-19.

The V gene is TRBV10-1, the J gene TRBJ2-7; 8 positions match TRBD1. The CDR3 is made up of 14 amino acids. CDR1 WNHNN and CDR2 SYGVQD come from the germline V gene (reference sequence). Unmatched junction bases numbered 5, after V lost 7 bases and J lost 0 bases. CDR3 in DNA: TGCGCCAGCATTGGACAGGGTAGCTCCTACGAGCAGTACTTC. Residues: CASIGQGSSYEQYF.

This clone was seen just once. The chain combines TRBV5-4 with TRBJ2-5; TRBD1 aligns across 10 bases. After removal of 5 bases from V and 5 bases from J, the junction contained 9 bases not matched to a gene. Germline lookup yields CDR1 SGHNT and CDR2 YYREEE (reference sequence). This CDR3 comprises 15 residues. CDR3 in DNA: TGTGCCAGCAGTCGTGACAGGGGGCGCGGGGAGACCCAGTACTTC. Its translation: CASSRDRGRGETQYF.

This clone was seen once. The rearrangement uses TRBV12-5 and TRBJ2-3; unclear D gene. This CDR3 has 16 residues. Germline V lookup: CDR1 LGHNT, CDR2 FRNRAP. The V gene lost 0 bases and the J gene lost 2 bases, with 12 bases spanning the gap. CDR3 in amino acids: CASGLVPAPNTDTQYF. The CDR3 DNA is TGTGCTAGTGGTTTGGTCCCCGCCCCTAACACAGATACGCAGTATTTT.

This clone is labeled large. The gene calls are TRBV6-6 and TRBJ1-5; D unclear. Trimming shortened V by 0 bases and J by 1 base, and 10 bases separated the two germline ends. This CDR3 has 16 amino acids. Germline CDR1 reads MNHNY; CDR2 reads SVGAGI (reference sequence). CDR3 residues: CASSYSGWASNQPQHF. The CDR3 nucleotides read TGTGCCAGCAGTTACTCTGGGTGGGCGAGCAATCAGCCCCAGCATTTT.

The genes are TRBV3-1 (or the pseudogene TRBV3-2) and TRBJ2-3; D remains unclear. Trimming shortened V by 0 bases and J by 5 bases, and 3 bases separated the two germline ends. Germline V gene data show CDR1 as LGHDT and CDR2 as YNNKEL (reference sequence). This CDR3 has 12 residues. Here the CDR3 DNA reads TGTGCCAGCAGCCAAGAACAAGATACGCAGTATTTT. Protein sequence: CASSQEQDTQYF.

The V and J genes are TRBV5-1 and TRBJ2-7; 7 bases align to TRBD2. The CDR3 is 15 residues long. Unmatched junction bases numbered 8, after V lost 0 bases and J lost 5 bases. The V gene's germline CDR1 is SGHRS and CDR2 YFSETQ. The CDR3 spells CASSLVSRERNEQYF. DNA for the CDR3: TGCGCCAGCAGCTTGGTCTCGCGGGAGCGCAACGAGCAGTACTTC.

V and J are TRBV2 and TRBJ2-1; tentatively, D is TRBD2 (6 bases). The CDR3 has 14 amino acids. CDR1 SNHLY and CDR2 FYNNEI come from the germline V gene. The ends were cut back, 6 bases at V and 8 bases at J, with 17 bases in the middle. In DNA form, the CDR3 reads TGTGCCAGCAGGACTCTGGGGGGTTTCGATGAGCAGTTCTTC. Its protein is CASRTLGGFDEQFF.

This chain joins TRBV5-6 and TRBJ1-3; perhaps TRBD1 as D (5 bases). CDR3 size: 16 residues. Germline V gene lookup returns CDR1 SGHDT and CDR2 YYEEEE. Trimming removed 4 bases from V and 0 bases from J, with 14 bases in between. The CDR3 DNA reads TGTGCCAGCAGCCGATACACGGGGGTCTCTGGAAACACCATATATTTT. Translation: CASSRYTGVSGNTIYF.

J is TRBJ2-3 and V is TRBV21-1; the table's D gene call, TRBD2, was not cross checked with the DNA. TRBV21-1 is termed a pseudogene. The CDR3 is 14 residues long. The CDR3 region has the DNA TGTGCCAACCTCCCCGAAACTTCCACAGATACGCAGTATTTT. Translated, it gives CANLPETSTDTQYF.